This T cell receptor (beta chain) originates from a study of T-cell reconstitution after alpha-beta-depleted transplantation in children. Germline V lookup: CDR1 SGHNT, CDR2 YYREEE (reference sequence). The CDR3 runs to 15 residues. Trimming pared 1 base from V and 8 bases from J, leaving 16 bases between. This clonotype has ten or more counts. Unique molecular identifiers were incorporated into the prepared TCRbeta library. TCRdb reprocessed the PCR reads via MiXCR and lists one record per CDR3 protein. The data contain hundreds of thousands of distinct CDR3 sequences, approximately 15% of them singletons.

The TCR sequence derives from a human donor who donated a stem cell graft to a child with acute myeloid leukemia. The specimen comprised PBMCs from the stem cell graft donor, sampled from the stem cell graft. This chain connects TRBV5-4 to TRBJ2-1; a possible D gene is TRBD1 (5 bases). The CDR3 loop is CASSLHKGMSHEQFF. CDR3 sequence (DNA): TGTGCCAGCAGCTTGCACAAGGGGATGTCGCATGAGCAGTTCTTC.